These 20 T cell receptor beta chains were all obtained from the same sample, sequenced in a study of T-cell reconstitution after alpha-beta-depleted transplantation in children. Preparing the TCRbeta library involved the use of unique molecular identifiers. A single record per CDR3 protein comes from TCRdb applying MiXCR to the PCR reads. Of hundreds of thousands of distinct CDR3 sequences listed, roughly 8% are singletons. The source was PBMCs, mostly from graft donor cells, collected 180 days after TCRalphabeta/CD19-depleted stem cell transplant. These receptors came from a male patient aged 10 to 17 who had a stem cell transplant for acute lymphoblastic leukemia, so the T cells may come from the graft donor.

This clonotype has just a few counts. This chain links TRBV19 with TRBJ2-7, with a possible D match to TRBD2 (5 bases). Per the germline V gene, CDR1 is LNHDA and CDR2 is SQIVND (reference sequence). CDR3 length: 13 residues. Between the trimmed V and J ends, which lost 7 bases and 5 bases, there was a span of 15 bases. CDR3 amino acids: CASTPDGGHEQYF. The DNA for the CDR3 is TGTGCCAGTACCCCGGACGGAGGCCACGAGCAGTACTTC.

This clonotype was detected many times. This chain connects TRBV4-1 to TRBJ2-1; weak D call: TRBD1 (6 bases). CDR1 is MGHRA, CDR2 YSYEKL, per germline. V shed 3 bases and J shed 5 bases, with 11 bases lying between them. This CDR3 is 14 amino acids long. The DNA for the CDR3 is TGCGCCAGCAGCCAGGGACATGGGAACAATGAGCAGTTCTTC. It translates to CASSQGHGNNEQFF.

The sample holds many counts of this clonotype. CDR3 protein: CASSKDTTDTQYF. CDR3 in DNA: TGTGCCAGCAGCAAGGACACAACGGATACGCAGTATTTT. The genes are TRBV5-6 and TRBJ2-3; possibly TRBD1 for D (5 bases). V lost 4 bases to trimming and J lost 6 bases, with 12 bases between them. The CDR3 extends over 13 amino acids. CDR1 SGHDT and CDR2 YYEEEE come from the germline V gene.

This clonotype was counted many times. V usage is TRBV29-1 and J usage is TRBJ2-1; the match to TRBD1 covers 10 bases. CDR3 length: 15 residues. V was pared by 6 bases and J by 7 bases, with 12 bases of the junction left unmatched. Germline V CDR1 and CDR2: SQVTM, ANQGSEA. CDR3 bases: TGCAGCGTCCTTCCCCGGGACAGGGGTTTTAATGAGCAGTTCTTC. It codes for CSVLPRDRGFNEQFF.

This clonotype was detected ten times or more. This chain joins TRBV5-1 and TRBJ1-2, with unresolved D. The CDR3 totals 16 residues. Trimming stripped 3 bases from V and 4 bases from J, with 19 bases between. Germline CDR1 and CDR2: SGHRS and YFSETQ. The DNA for the CDR3 is TGCGCCAGCAGCTCTCACCCTGTTCGCTCCCTCTATGGCTACACCTTC. Translated, it gives CASSSHPVRSLYGYTF. Together with reference TRBV5-1 and TRBJ1-2, the CDR3 gives the full variable domain: KAGVTQTPRYLIKTRGQQVTLSCSPISGHRSVSWYQQTPGQGLQFLFEYFSETQRNKGNFPGRFSGRQFSNSRSEMNVSTLELGDSALYLCASSSHPVRSLYGYTFGSGTRLTVV.

This clonotype was counted many times. This chain links TRBV12-3 or TRBV12-4 with TRBJ2-2; 7 bases align to TRBD2. The CDR3 length is 14 residues. The V gene end was trimmed by 5 bases and the J gene end by 8 bases; junction bases not matched to a gene: 8. CDR3 protein: CASSLPWEGGELFF. CDR3 sequence (DNA): TGTGCCAGCAGTCTCCCGTGGGAGGGAGGGGAGCTGTTTTTT.

This clonotype was counted many times. The gene calls are TRBV29-1 and TRBJ2-3; no firm D call. The CDR3 is made up of 15 amino acids. Germline assignment: CDR1 SQVTM and CDR2 ANQGSEA. Trimming pared 3 bases from V and 4 bases from J, leaving 17 bases between. The CDR3 region is CSVEKASESADTQYF. In DNA, the CDR3 is TGCAGCGTTGAGAAAGCGTCCGAGTCGGCAGATACGCAGTATTTT.

This clonotype has more than one count but fewer than ten. The V call is TRBV11-2, the J call TRBJ2-2; D is ambiguous. Germline V gene data show CDR1 as SGHAT and CDR2 as FQNNGV. There are 15 residues in the CDR3. V lost 1 base and J lost 3, with 9 bases in between. CDR3 sequence: CASSLGAAHTGELFF. The CDR3 DNA reads TGTGCCAGCAGCTTAGGGGCGGCGCACACCGGGGAGCTGTTTTTT.

Ten or more counts support this clonotype. The chain is built from TRBV7-9 and TRBJ1-1; D is unclear. The CDR3 extends over 14 amino acids. Germline-derived CDR1 and CDR2 are SEHNR and FQNEAQ (reference sequence). The V and J ends lost 5 bases and 1 base respectively, with 11 bases between them. The CDR3: CASSPVGPNTEAFF. The CDR3 DNA reads TGTGCCAGCAGCCCGGTCGGGCCGAACACTGAAGCTTTCTTT.

This clonotype was counted many times. The chain links TRBV18 to TRBJ1-5, with D unresolved. V lost 2 bases, J lost 1 base, and 3 bases lay in between. CDR1 and CDR2 from the germline V gene are KGHSH and LQKENI. This CDR3 is built from 13 residues. Here the CDR3 DNA reads TGTGCCAGCTCACCAGGGAGCAATCAGCCCCAGCATTTT. Protein sequence: CASSPGSNQPQHF.

This clonotype was recorded many times. The rearrangement joins TRBV5-1 to TRBJ2-5; 9 nucleotides match TRBD2. The germline V gene encodes CDR1 SGHRS and CDR2 YFSETQ. Trimming at V came to 0 bases and at J to 2 bases, leaving 11 bases not matched to a gene. The CDR3 runs 18 residues. CDR3 DNA: TGCGCCAGCAGCTTGGCCAAGTGGGCTAGCGGGGATCAAGAGACCCAGTACTTC. Encoded protein: CASSLAKWASGDQETQYF.

The table lists this clonotype with many counts. The chain couples TRBV19 to TRBJ2-4; D not certain. Trimming removed 3 bases from V and 0 bases from J, with 9 bases in between. Per the germline V gene, CDR1 is LNHDA and CDR2 is SQIVND (reference sequence). This CDR3 spans 15 amino acids. CDR3 sequence (DNA): TGTGCCAGTAGTATCCTTTCTGGAGCCAAAAACATTCAGTACTTC. It yields the protein CASSILSGAKNIQYF.

This clonotype turned up a few times. Compared with germline, one end of the junction differs, possibly owing to a read error. The chain links TRBV20-1 to TRBJ2-1, with 11 bases matching TRBD2. CDR3 length: 17 residues. Germline CDR1 reads DFQATT; CDR2 reads SNEGSKA (reference sequence). The CDR3 DNA reads TGCTGTGCTCCGGGACTAGCGGCCGACCGCTCCTACAATGAGCAGTTCTTC. This codes for CCAPGLAADRSYNEQFF.

Many counts were recorded for this clonotype. The V gene is TRBV7-3, the J gene TRBJ2-7, with unresolved D. Germline lookup yields CDR1 SGHTA and CDR2 FQGTGA. The CDR3 sequence is 15 residues long. V was pared by 4 bases and J by 2 bases, with 15 bases between. CDR3 in DNA: TGTGCCAGCAGCTCCCCGGCGGCCGAGGCCTACGAGCAGTACTTC. Translated: CASSSPAAEAYEQYF.

This clonotype was observed at least ten times. The chain links TRBV5-5 to TRBJ2-3; TRBD2 agrees at 8 bases. Germline V gives CDR1 SGHKS, CDR2 YYEKEE (reference sequence). V shed 0 bases, J shed 3 bases, and the junction held 3 bases outside the gene matches. This CDR3 is built from 15 residues. This CDR3 is CASSLGGRTTDTQYF. The CDR3 DNA is TGTGCCAGCAGCTTGGGCGGGAGGACGACAGATACGCAGTATTTT.

The rearrangement joins TRBV6-1 to TRBJ2-6; D not resolved. Germline CDR1 MNHNS, CDR2 SASEGT. V lost 1 base, J lost 4 bases, and 8 bases lay in between. This CDR3 region has 15 residues. The CDR3 sequence is CASSEVGSGANVLTF. DNA for the CDR3: TGTGCCAGCAGTGAAGTAGGCTCCGGGGCCAACGTCCTGACTTTC.

This clonotype was observed at least ten times. This chain links TRBV15 with TRBJ2-5; D is perhaps TRBD1 or TRBD2 (5 bases each). CDR1 LNHNV and CDR2 YYDKDF come from the germline V gene (reference sequence). Trimming took 6 bases from V and 5 from J, leaving 10 bases between them. The CDR3 covers 12 residues. CDR3 DNA: TGTGCCACCAGTGAGGGGATCGAGACCCAGTACTTC. Residues: CATSEGIETQYF.

This clonotype showed up many times. V gene TRBV15 combines with J gene TRBJ1-1; D possibly corresponds to TRBD1 (5 bases). Between the trimmed V and J ends, which lost 1 base and 0 bases, there was a span of 9 bases. Germline V CDR1 and CDR2: LNHNV, YYDKDF (reference sequence). CDR3 size: 15 residues. CDR3 sequence reads: CATSRGRGLNTEAFF. The CDR3, as DNA: TGTGCCACCAGCAGAGGTAGGGGCCTGAACACTGAAGCTTTCTTT.

About this clonotype: A read error is possible here, since a much larger clone lies one base away. This chain uses TRBV2 with TRBJ2-7; D possibly corresponds to TRBD2 (5 bases). Per the germline V gene, CDR1 is SNHLY and CDR2 is FYNNEI. The V and J ends lost 6 bases and 7 bases respectively, with 13 bases between them. This CDR3 spans 12 amino acids. Here the CDR3 reads CASRSARREQYF. CDR3 bases: TGTGCCAGCAGATCCGCCAGGAGGGAGCAGTACTTC.

At least ten counts were recorded for this clonotype. V usage is TRBV12-3 or TRBV12-4 and J usage is TRBJ2-3; possibly TRBD1 for D (5 bases). Trimming left V 3 bases short and J 2 bases short, with 18 bases between. This CDR3 region has 17 residues. CDR3 DNA sequence: TGTGCCAGCAGTTTTGAGGTCCGAACAGGCCTCACAGATACGCAGTATTTT. Protein: CASSFEVRTGLTDTQYF.